This T cell receptor (beta chain) was profiled in a study of CD8 T cells in ankylosing spondylitis. This clonotype has just a few counts. The antigen remains unidentified. TCRdb called the 5' RACE reads again in MiXCR, with one record for every CDR3 protein. Of some 800,000 distinct CDR3 sequences in the sample, approximately 12% were seen once. General study points: A motif in TCR beta, a set of about eight highly homologous variants, appeared characteristic of ankylosing spondylitis blood.

The sequenced sample consisted of blood, either unsorted or a sorted T cell fraction (not recorded which). This clonotype originated in a male donor with ankylosing spondylitis.

In nucleotides, the CDR3 is TGCAGTGCCCTCCGGACAGGGCGGGAAAAACTGTTTTTT. Translation gives CSALRTGREKLFF. The rearrangement joins TRBV20-1 to TRBJ1-4, with 8 bases aligning to TRBD1. V lost 6 bases and J lost 8; bases outside the gene matches: 8. Germline CDR1 reads DFQATT; CDR2 reads SNEGSKA (reference sequence). This CDR3 is 13 amino acids long.